The entry below gives a single TCR beta chain sequence along with its context. Its antigen is currently unknown. Libraries were UMI-labeled 5' RACE TRB cDNA. TCRdb reprocessed the 5' RACE reads and stores each CDR3 protein as one record, lacking DNA. The listing contains about 43,000 distinct CDR3 sequences. The data were obtained in a study of CXCR3-negative and CXCR3-positive naive CD8 T cells. The study, taken as a whole, reports: Partial loss of CXCR3 expression followed cryopreservation; most assays used fresh PBMCs.

The CDR3 runs to 14 residues. Germline V gene lookup returns CDR1 SGHVS and CDR2 FNYEAQ. Sorts that each held 300,000 cells were run in triplicate for every CD8+ T cell subset. The sequencing sample was made of memory CD8+ T cells from blood. The sequence was obtained from a human donor in good health. Some clones in this sample may be carry-over from other donors' samples. This chain links TRBV7-6 with TRBJ2-2. The CDR3 loop reads CASSRSGSTGELFF.